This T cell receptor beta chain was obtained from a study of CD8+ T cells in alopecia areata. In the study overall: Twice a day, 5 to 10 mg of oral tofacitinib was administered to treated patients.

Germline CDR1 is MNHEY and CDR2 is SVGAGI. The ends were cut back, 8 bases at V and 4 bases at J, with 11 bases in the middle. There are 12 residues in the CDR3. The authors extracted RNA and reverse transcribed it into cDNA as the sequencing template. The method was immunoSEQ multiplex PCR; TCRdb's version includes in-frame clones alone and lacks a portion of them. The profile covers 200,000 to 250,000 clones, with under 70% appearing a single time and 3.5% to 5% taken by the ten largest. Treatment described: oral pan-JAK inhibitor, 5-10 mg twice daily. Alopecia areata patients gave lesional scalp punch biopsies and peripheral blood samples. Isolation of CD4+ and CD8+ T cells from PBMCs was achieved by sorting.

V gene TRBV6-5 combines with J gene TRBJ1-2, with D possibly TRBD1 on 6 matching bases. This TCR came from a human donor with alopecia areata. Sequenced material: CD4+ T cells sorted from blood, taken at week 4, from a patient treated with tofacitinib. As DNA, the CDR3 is TGTGCCAGCTTGGGGGCGCGCTATGGCTACACCTTC. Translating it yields CASLGARYGYTF.